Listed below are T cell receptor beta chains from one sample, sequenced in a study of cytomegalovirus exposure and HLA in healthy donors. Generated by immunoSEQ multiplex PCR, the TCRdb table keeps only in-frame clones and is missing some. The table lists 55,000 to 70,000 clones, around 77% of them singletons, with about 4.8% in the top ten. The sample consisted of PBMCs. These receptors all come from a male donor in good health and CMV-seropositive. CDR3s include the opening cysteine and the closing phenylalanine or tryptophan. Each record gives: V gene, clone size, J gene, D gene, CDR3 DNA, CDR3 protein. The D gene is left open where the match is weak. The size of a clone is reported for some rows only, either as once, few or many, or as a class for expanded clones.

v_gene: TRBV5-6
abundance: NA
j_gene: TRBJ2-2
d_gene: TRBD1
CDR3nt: TGTGCCAGCAGCATATGGACAGGGACGACAGCCGGGGAGCTGTTTTTT
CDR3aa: CASSIWTGTTAGELFF

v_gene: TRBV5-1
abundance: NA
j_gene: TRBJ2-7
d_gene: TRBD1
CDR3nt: TGCGCCAGCAGCTACCGACAGGGAATCTACGAGCAGTACTTC
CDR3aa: CASSYRQGIYEQYF

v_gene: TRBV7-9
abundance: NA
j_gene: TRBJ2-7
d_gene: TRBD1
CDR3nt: TGTGCCAGCAGCCTTTGGACAGGATCGGCGGTCGAGCAGTACTTC
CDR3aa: CASSLWTGSAVEQYF

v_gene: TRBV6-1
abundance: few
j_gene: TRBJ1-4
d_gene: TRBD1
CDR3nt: TGTGCCAGCAGCGCGACAGGGTATTTTGAAAAACTGTTTTTT
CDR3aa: CASSATGYFEKLFF

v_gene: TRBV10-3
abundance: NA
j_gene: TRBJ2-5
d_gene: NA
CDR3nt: TGTGCCAATAAGGGAGTGAACCAAGAGACCCAGTACTTC
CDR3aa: CANKGVNQETQYF

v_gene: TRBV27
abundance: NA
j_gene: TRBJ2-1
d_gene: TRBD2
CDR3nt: TGTGCCAGCAGTATTGGACTAGCGGGGAGTTGGGGGTCCTACAATGAGCAGTTCTTC
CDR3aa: CASSIGLAGSWGSYNEQFF

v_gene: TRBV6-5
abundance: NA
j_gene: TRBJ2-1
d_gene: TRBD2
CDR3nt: TGTGCCACCTCGCCGGGACTAGCGGTATACAATGAGCAGTTCTTC
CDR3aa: CATSPGLAVYNEQFF

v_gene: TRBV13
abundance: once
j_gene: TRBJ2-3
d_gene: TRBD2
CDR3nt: TGTGCCAGCAGCTCCAACCAGCGGGGGTCCGCAGATACGCAGTATTTT
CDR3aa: CASSSNQRGSADTQYF

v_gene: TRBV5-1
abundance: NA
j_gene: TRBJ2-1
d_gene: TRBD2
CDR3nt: TGCGCCAGCAGCTTAACTAGCGGGGGTTACGAGCAGTTCTTC
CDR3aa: CASSLTSGGYEQFF

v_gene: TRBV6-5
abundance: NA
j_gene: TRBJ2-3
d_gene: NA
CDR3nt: TGTGCCAGCAGCCCGGACTCTGAGAGTGTAGATACGCAGTATTTT
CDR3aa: CASSPDSESVDTQYF

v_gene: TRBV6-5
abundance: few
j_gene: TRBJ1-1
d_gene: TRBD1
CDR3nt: TGTGCCAGCAGTTCCGACAGGGGGCGAAACACTGAAGCTTTCTTT
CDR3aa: CASSSDRGRNTEAFF

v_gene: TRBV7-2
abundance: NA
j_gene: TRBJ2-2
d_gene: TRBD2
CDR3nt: TGTGCCAGCAGCTTAGGCGGGGGGGACACCGGGGAGCTGTTTTTT
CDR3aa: CASSLGGGDTGELFF

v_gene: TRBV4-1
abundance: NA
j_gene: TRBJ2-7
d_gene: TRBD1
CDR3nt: TGCGCCAGCAGCCAGAGGGGACAGTTTTCCTACGAGCAGTACTTC
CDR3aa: CASSQRGQFSYEQYF

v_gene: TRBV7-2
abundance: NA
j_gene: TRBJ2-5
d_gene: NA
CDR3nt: TGTGCCAGCAGCTTAGGGGCAAAGGGGGAGACCCAGTACTTC
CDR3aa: CASSLGAKGETQYF

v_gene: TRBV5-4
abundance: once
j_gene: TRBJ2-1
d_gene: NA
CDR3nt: TGTGCCAGCAGTTTATACAATGAGCAGTTCTTC
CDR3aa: CASSLYNEQFF

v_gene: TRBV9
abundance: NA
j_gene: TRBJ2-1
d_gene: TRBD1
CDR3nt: TGTGCCAGCAGCCCGACAGGGCCGACCTACAATGAGCAGTTCTTC
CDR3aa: CASSPTGPTYNEQFF

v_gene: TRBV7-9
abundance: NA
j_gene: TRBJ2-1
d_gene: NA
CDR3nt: TGTGCCAGCAGCCCCCACCAGGGTATAGGACAGTTCTTC
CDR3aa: CASSPHQGIGQFF

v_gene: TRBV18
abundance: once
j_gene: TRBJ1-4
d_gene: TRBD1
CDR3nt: TGTGCCAGCTCACCTGGGACAGGGGATGAAAAACTGTTTTTT
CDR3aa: CASSPGTGDEKLFF

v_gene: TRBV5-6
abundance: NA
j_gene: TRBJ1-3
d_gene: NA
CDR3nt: TGTGCCAGCAGTTGGGGGGGCCACTCTGGAAACACCATATATTTT
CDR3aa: CASSWGGHSGNTIYF

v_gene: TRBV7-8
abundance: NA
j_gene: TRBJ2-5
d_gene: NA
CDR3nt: TGTGCCAGCACCTTTGGGGTAGCGGAGGAGACCCAGTACTTC
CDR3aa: CASTFGVAEETQYF

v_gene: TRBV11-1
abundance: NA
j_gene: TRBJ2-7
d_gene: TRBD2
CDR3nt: TGTGCCAGCAGCTTTGGGGGGGTCCCCTCCTACGGGCAGTACTTC
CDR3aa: CASSFGGVPSYGQYF

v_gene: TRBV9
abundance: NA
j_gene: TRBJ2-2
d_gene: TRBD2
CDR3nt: TGTGCCAGCAGCGTAGTTGGGGGGGTGGACACCGGGGAGCTGTTTTTT
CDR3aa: CASSVVGGVDTGELFF

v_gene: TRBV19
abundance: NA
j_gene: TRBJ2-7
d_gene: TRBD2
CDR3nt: TGTGCCAGTAGCCCGACTAGCGGGGGGCCCGAGCAGTACTTC
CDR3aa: CASSPTSGGPEQYF

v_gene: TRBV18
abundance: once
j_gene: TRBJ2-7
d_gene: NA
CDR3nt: TGTGCCAGCTTAAGGACGACTAATTCCCCCTACGAGCAGTACTTC
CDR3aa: CASLRTTNSPYEQYF

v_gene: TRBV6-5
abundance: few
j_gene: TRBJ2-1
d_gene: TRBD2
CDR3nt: TGTGCCAGCAGCTCATTAGCGGGGGGGCGCAATGAGCAGTTCTTC
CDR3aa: CASSSLAGGRNEQFF

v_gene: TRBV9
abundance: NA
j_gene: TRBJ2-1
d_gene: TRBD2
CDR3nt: TGTGCCAGCAGCCCCCGGACTAGCGGACCCTACAATGAGCAGTTCTTC
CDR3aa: CASSPRTSGPYNEQFF

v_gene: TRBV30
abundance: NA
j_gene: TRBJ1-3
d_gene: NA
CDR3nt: TGTGCCTGGAGTTGGGGGGATACTGGAAACACCATATATTTT
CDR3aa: CAWSWGDTGNTIYF

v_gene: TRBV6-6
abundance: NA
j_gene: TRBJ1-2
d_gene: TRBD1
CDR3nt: TGTGCCAGCAGGCAGACAGGGGAAGATGGCTACACCTTC
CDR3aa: CASRQTGEDGYTF

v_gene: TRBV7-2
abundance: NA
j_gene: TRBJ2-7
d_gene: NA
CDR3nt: TGTGCCAGCAGCTCCCCGGTATCCTACGAGCAGTACTTC
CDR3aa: CASSSPVSYEQYF

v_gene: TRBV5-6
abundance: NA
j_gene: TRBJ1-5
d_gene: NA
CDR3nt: TGTGCCAGCAGCTTGGAGGGGATTAATCAGCCCCAGCATTTT
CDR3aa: CASSLEGINQPQHF

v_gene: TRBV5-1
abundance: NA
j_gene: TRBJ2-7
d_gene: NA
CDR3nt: TGCGCCAGCAGCTTAGGGGATAACGAGCAGTACTTC
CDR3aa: CASSLGDNEQYF

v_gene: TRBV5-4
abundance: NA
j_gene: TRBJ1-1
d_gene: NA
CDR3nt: TGTGCCAGCAGCCGCCGAGAAAACCCTGAAGCTTTCTTT
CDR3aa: CASSRRENPEAFF

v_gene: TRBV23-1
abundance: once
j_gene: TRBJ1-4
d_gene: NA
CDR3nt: TGCGCCAGCAGTCACTCACGCGGTTTGCCTAATGAAAAACTGTTTTTT
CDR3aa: CASSHSRGLPNEKLFF

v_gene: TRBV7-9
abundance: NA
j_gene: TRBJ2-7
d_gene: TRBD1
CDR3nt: TGTGCCAGCAGCTTTATACCCCGAGACAGGGTCTCCTACGAGCAGTACTTC
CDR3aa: CASSFIPRDRVSYEQYF

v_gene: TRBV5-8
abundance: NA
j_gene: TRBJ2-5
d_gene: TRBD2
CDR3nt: TGTGCCAGCAGCTTACTAGCGGGGGACCAAGAGACCCAGTACTTC
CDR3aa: CASSLLAGDQETQYF